A selection of T cell receptor beta chains follows, all from one sample in a study of T cell responses to AZD1222 COVID-19 vaccine. Here immunoSEQ multiplex PCR was the method, and the copy in TCRdb shows in-frame clones only, minus some. The sample has over 85,000 clones, 70% to 90% seen once; the top ten hold 4% to 6%. This sample comprised peripheral blood, obtained on day 0 of AZD1222 vaccination. The receptors were gathered from an adult in good health. CDR3s include the opening cysteine and the closing phenylalanine or tryptophan. Fields, in order: J gene, D gene, clone size, V gene, CDR3 protein, CDR3 DNA. A D gene is named only where the DNA matches it firmly. Expanded clones are given a class, and other clones once, few, many or no size at all.

TRBJ1-3,TRBD1,-,TRBV28,CASSTDREGNTIYF,TGTGCCAGCAGCACGGACAGGGAAGGAAACACCATATATTTT
TRBJ1-5,-,once,TRBV18,CASSPAPNQPQHF,TGTGCCAGCTCACCGGCCCCAAATCAGCCCCAGCATTTT
TRBJ1-1,-,-,TRBV29-1,CSVTGRENTEAFF,TGCAGCGTCACTGGACGGGAGAACACTGAAGCTTTCTTT
TRBJ2-4,-,-,TRBV5-5,CASSFGGLAKNIQYF,TGTGCCAGCAGCTTCGGTGGGCTAGCCAAAAACATTCAGTACTTC
TRBJ2-6,TRBD1,-,TRBV18,CASSLTGAGANVLTF,TGTGCCAGCTCACTAACAGGGGCCGGGGCCAACGTCCTGACTTTC
TRBJ1-1,-,-,TRBV6-5,CAIMPTMNTEAFF,TGTGCGATCATGCCCACCATGAACACTGAAGCTTTCTTT
TRBJ1-2,-,few,TRBV7-2,CASSLDPGGGYTF,TGTGCCAGCAGTCTGGACCCAGGAGGTGGCTACACCTTC
TRBJ2-5,-,few,TRBV14,CASSQGRRGGETQYF,TGTGCCAGCAGCCAAGGGAGGAGAGGTGGGGAGACCCAGTACTTC
TRBJ1-4,-,-,TRBV11-2,CASSRRYNEKLFF,TGTGCCAGCAGCCGTCGTTATAATGAAAAACTGTTTTTT
TRBJ2-1,-,-,TRBV15,CATSRERSGLDEQFF,TGTGCCACCAGCAGAGAGAGGTCTGGATTGGATGAGCAGTTCTTC